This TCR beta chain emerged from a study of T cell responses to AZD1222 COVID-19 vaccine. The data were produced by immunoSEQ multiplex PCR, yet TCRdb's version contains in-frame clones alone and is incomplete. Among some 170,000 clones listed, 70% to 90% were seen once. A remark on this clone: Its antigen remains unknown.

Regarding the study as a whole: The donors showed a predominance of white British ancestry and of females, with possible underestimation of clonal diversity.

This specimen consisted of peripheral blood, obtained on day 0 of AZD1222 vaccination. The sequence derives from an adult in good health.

As DNA, the CDR3 is TGTGCCAGCAGTTTAACGGGGACTAGTCCCGCCTACGAGCAGTACTTC. Translation gives CASSLTGTSPAYEQYF. The chain carries TRBV27 and TRBJ2-7; TRBD2 aligns across 8 bases. J gave up 2 bases and V 2 bases, and 8 bases lay outside the gene matches. CDR1 and CDR2 (germline): MNHEY, SMNVEV (reference sequence). This CDR3 has 16 residues.